Listed below are T cell receptor beta chains from one sample, sequenced in a study of monozygotic twins with inflammatory bowel disease. TCRdb reanalyzed the 5' RACE reads and collapses them to one entry per CDR3 protein, without DNA. The sample's table shows more than 300,000 distinct CDR3 sequences. Sequencing was done on a sample of blood. These receptor sequences come from a human donor with ulcerative colitis or Crohn's disease, or a healthy co-twin of an affected twin (not recorded which). Both conserved end residues are part of each CDR3.

TRBV20-1	TRBJ1-1	CSAGPQGPNTEAFF
TRBV19	TRBJ2-1	CASSIGQGRSYNEQFF
TRBV19	TRBJ2-1	CASSLSWDRGPNEQFF
TRBV24-1	TRBJ2-1	CATSDSSTREQFF
TRBV24-1	TRBJ2-3	CATSTTDTQYF
TRBV7-8	TRBJ1-1	CASSLPYDRVDTEAFF
TRBV24-1	TRBJ2-1	CATSDATGGNEQFF
TRBV5-1	TRBJ1-5	CASSPTPNQPQHF
TRBV4-1	TRBJ1-5	CASSQGQGAGSNQPQHF
TRBV10-3	TRBJ2-3	CAISGTTDTQYF
TRBV7-2	TRBJ2-4	CASSPGLAGLAKNIQYF